A single sample gave rise to the 23 T cell receptor beta chains below, sequenced in a study of cytomegalovirus exposure and HLA in healthy donors. PCR was performed using 60 Vbeta and 13 Jbeta primers. The method was immunoSEQ multiplex PCR; TCRdb's version includes in-frame clones alone and lacks a portion of them. The sample yields under 200,000 clones, approximately 73% seen once. Sequencing was carried out using PBMCs. All receptors come from a man aged 50 or older in good health and CMV-seronegative.

The chain combines TRBV6-5 with TRBJ1-5; 9 bases line up with TRBD1. V shed 5 bases and J 4 bases; nucleotides not matched to a gene: 3. The germline CDR1 and CDR2 sequences are MNHEY and SVGAGI. This CDR3 has 14 residues. The CDR3 nucleotides are TGTGCCAGCAGTCCCGGGACAGGGAATCAGCCCCAGCATTTT. Translating it yields CASSPGTGNQPQHF.

This clone was seen more than once but under ten times. V usage is TRBV27 and J usage is TRBJ2-1, with D unresolved. This CDR3 has 14 amino acids. Trimming took off 5 bases at V and 0 bases at J, with 8 bases between the two ends. Germline CDR1 is MNHEY and CDR2 is SMNVEV (reference sequence). This CDR3 is CASSDSSSYNEQFF. In DNA, the CDR3 is TGTGCCAGCAGTGATTCGAGCTCCTACAATGAGCAGTTCTTC.

The rearrangement uses TRBV10-3 and TRBJ1-1; possible D gene TRBD1, 6 bases. The ends were cut back, 4 bases at V and 3 bases at J, with 21 bases in the middle. CDR1 and CDR2 (germline): ENHRY, SYGVKD. The CDR3 contains 17 residues. The CDR3 nucleotides are TGTGCCATCAGTGCCTCGACGGGGGGCAGGGAGTACACTGAAGCTTTCTTT. Translating it yields CAISASTGGREYTEAFF.

This clone appeared once. The rearrangement uses TRBV5-1 and TRBJ1-3; 7 bases agree with TRBD1. The CDR3 is made up of 17 amino acids. CDR1 is SGHRS and CDR2 is YFSETQ in the germline V gene. With V trimmed by 3 bases and J by 0 bases, 9 bases remained unmatched. CDR3 region: CASSSTPRGNSGNTIYF. As DNA, the CDR3 is TGCGCCAGCAGCTCCACACCCAGGGGGAACTCTGGAAACACCATATATTTT. Filled out from reference TRBV5-1 and TRBJ1-3, the complete variable domain reads KAGVTQTPRYLIKTRGQQVTLSCSPISGHRSVSWYQQTPGQGLQFLFEYFSETQRNKGNFPGRFSGRQFSNSRSEMNVSTLELGDSALYLCASSSTPRGNSGNTIYFGEGSWLTVV.

The V and J genes are TRBV7-9 and TRBJ1-4; no firm D call. CDR1 and CDR2 from the germline V gene are SEHNR and FQNEAQ (reference sequence). Trimming shortened V by 5 bases and J by 8 bases, and 15 bases separated the two germline ends. The CDR3 length is 14 residues. The CDR3 DNA is TGTGCCAGCAGCCCGCGCGGCCTGGAGGAAAAACTGTTTTTT. Residues: CASSPRGLEEKLFF.

This clone was seen more than once but under ten times. The CDR3 reads CASSDSQGGTIYF. The CDR3 nucleotides read TGTGCCAGCAGTGACTCCCAAGGCGGGACCATATATTTT. V and J are TRBV6-4 and TRBJ1-3; D call uncertain. V was cut by 0 bases and J by 10 bases, with 10 bases left in between. Germline V lookup: CDR1 MRHNA, CDR2 SNTAGT. This CDR3 has 13 amino acids.

The chain has TRBV6-1 and TRBJ1-3; D possibly corresponds to TRBD1 (6 bases). The germline V and J ends were trimmed by 7 bases and 0 bases, with 13 bases remaining between them. CDR1 and CDR2 (germline): MNHNS, SASEGT. This CDR3 region has 15 residues. CDR3 bases: TGTGCCAGCATGTCCGACAGGTCCTCTGGAAACACCATATATTTT. It translates to CASMSDRSSGNTIYF.

The rearrangement joins TRBV6-4 to TRBJ1-6; 8 bases fit TRBD1. CDR1 is MRHNA, CDR2 SNTAGT, per germline. The trim removed 2 bases at V and 5 bases at J, leaving 2 bases unmatched. CDR3 length: 15 residues. CDR3 region: CASSDGQGNNSPLHF. The CDR3 DNA reads TGTGCCAGCAGTGACGGACAGGGTAATAATTCACCCCTCCACTTT.

This clone was seen more than once but under ten times. The chain joins TRBV7-9 to TRBJ1-1, with unresolved D. Germline values: CDR1 SEHNR, CDR2 FQNEAQ (reference sequence). The germline V and J ends were trimmed by 10 bases and 4 bases, with 13 bases remaining between them. The CDR3 has 12 amino acids. CDR3 nucleotide sequence: TGTGCCACCTCACGAGGGCCCACTGAAGCTTTCTTT. It yields the protein CATSRGPTEAFF.

The chain is built from TRBV7-6 and TRBJ1-6; TRBD1 aligns across 7 bases. The germline CDR1 and CDR2 sequences are SGHVS and FNYEAQ. After removal of 1 base from V and 1 base from J, the junction contained 4 bases not matched to a gene. This CDR3 is 17 amino acids long. The CDR3 DNA is TGTGCCAGCAGCTTAGGGGTCAGGGGGTCCTATAATTCACCCCTCCACTTT. This codes for CASSLGVRGSYNSPLHF.

The gene calls are TRBV4-3 and TRBJ2-2; 11 bases agree with TRBD1. This CDR3 has 16 residues. Looked up from germline, CDR1 is LGHNA and CDR2 is YSLEER. V lost 3 bases and J lost 5; bases outside the gene matches: 5. The CDR3 coding sequence is TGCGCCAGCAGCCAGCTGGACAGGGGGCAGACCGGGGAGCTGTTTTTT. This sequence encodes CASSQLDRGQTGELFF.

Comment on this clone: The same CDR3 also results from other DNA sequences found in this sample. The rearrangement links TRBV5-1 to TRBJ1-1, with D possibly matching TRBD1 (6 bases). Trimming shortened V by 0 bases and J by 1 base, and 10 bases separated the two germline ends. CDR1 and CDR2 (germline): SGHRS, YFSETQ. This CDR3 spans 15 amino acids. The CDR3 nucleotides are TGCGCCAGCAGCTTGGCGCCGGGACAGAACACTGAAGCTTTCTTT. This translates into CASSLAPGQNTEAFF.

This clone has a handful of counts. The chain uses TRBV5-1 and TRBJ2-2, with a possible D match to TRBD1 (5 bases). The CDR3 totals 15 residues. Trimming removed 0 bases at V and 3 bases at J, with 9 bases between. Germline CDR1 is SGHRS and CDR2 is YFSETQ. The CDR3 nucleotides are TGCGCCAGCAGCTTGGAACAGGTCCACACCGGGGAGCTGTTTTTT. It codes for CASSLEQVHTGELFF.

This clone was observed once. The chain links TRBV15 to TRBJ2-2; a weak D match, TRBD1 (6 bases). The CDR3 length is 16 residues. The germline V and J ends were trimmed by 0 bases and 4 bases, with 12 bases remaining between them. Germline-derived CDR1 and CDR2 are LNHNV and YYDKDF (reference sequence). CDR3 in amino acids: CATSRDMGAFTGELFF. CDR3 coding DNA: TGTGCCACCAGCAGAGATATGGGGGCTTTCACCGGGGAGCTGTTTTTT.

The rearrangement joins TRBV9 to TRBJ2-5; possibly TRBD2 for D (7 bases). V lost 2 bases and J 0 bases, leaving 14 bases between the germline ends. This CDR3 comprises 16 residues. Germline CDR1 is SGDLS and CDR2 is YYNGEE. CDR3 sequence: CASSVGGRGHQETQYF. DNA for the CDR3: TGTGCCAGCAGCGTTGGAGGGCGGGGGCACCAAGAGACCCAGTACTTC.

This rearrangement joins TRBV5-6 to TRBJ2-7, with TRBD1 matching over 9 bases. The germline CDR1 and CDR2 sequences are SGHDT and YYEEEE. The V segment lost 0 bases and the J segment 6 bases; nucleotides outside the gene matches: 4. The CDR3 runs to 14 residues. For the CDR3, the DNA is TGTGCCAGCAGCTTGGGACAGGGGGGGGGCGAGCAGTACTTC. This encodes CASSLGQGGGEQYF. Supplemented by reference TRBV5-6 and TRBJ2-7, the full variable domain reads DAGVTQSPTHLIKTRGQQVTLRCSPKSGHDTVSWYQQALGQGPQFIFQYYEEEERQRGNFPDRFSGHQFPNYSSELNVNALLLGDSALYLCASSLGQGGGEQYFGPGTRLTVT.

The chain uses TRBV5-4 and TRBJ2-1; D is possibly TRBD2 (5 bases). Germline-derived CDR1 and CDR2 are SGHNT and YYREEE (reference sequence). Trimming took 2 bases from V and 6 from J, leaving 18 bases between them. The CDR3 is made up of 16 amino acids. The CDR3, as DNA: TGTGCCAGCAGCTTTCTGCTAGCAAGTGGTCGCAATGAGCAGTTCTTC. As protein: CASSFLLASGRNEQFF.

Details on this clone: Germline and junction disagree at one end, which may indicate a read error. The same CDR3 also results from other DNA sequences found in this sample. The CDR3 nucleotides read TGTGCCAGCAGTTACCGGGACAGGGCAAGGGGCTACACCTTT. It is translated as CASSYRDRARGYTF. This chain uses TRBV6-6 with TRBJ1-2; 9 bases fit TRBD1. This CDR3 contains 14 residues. CDR1 and CDR2 (germline): MNHNY, SVGAGI (reference sequence).

The chain employs TRBV19 and TRBJ1-5, with 7 nucleotides matching TRBD1. CDR1 is LNHDA and CDR2 is SQIVND in the germline V gene (reference sequence). CDR3 length: 15 residues. Trimming removed 2 bases from V and 6 bases from J; junction bases left unmatched: 7. This CDR3 is CASSINKGAGQPQHF. As DNA, the CDR3 is TGTGCCAGTAGTATAAATAAGGGGGCAGGTCAGCCCCAGCATTTT.

V and J are TRBV7-2 and TRBJ1-1; D is undetermined. V lost 2 bases, J lost 1 base, and 11 bases lay in between. The CDR3 has 15 residues. The germline gives CDR1 SGHTA, CDR2 FQGNSA. This chain's CDR3 is CASSLRSPGNTEAFF. The DNA of the CDR3 is TGTGCCAGCAGCTTACGAAGCCCAGGGAACACTGAAGCTTTCTTT. The variable domain in full, with the rest retrieved from reference TRBV7-2 and TRBJ1-1, is GAGVSQSPSNKVTEKGKDVELRCDPISGHTALYWYRQSLGQGLEFLIYFQGNSAPDKSGLPSDRFSAERTGGSVSTLTIQRTQQEDSAVYLCASSLRSPGNTEAFFGQGTRLTVV.

This chain connects TRBV4-1 to TRBJ2-7, with 7 bases lining up with TRBD2. Germline V CDR1 and CDR2: MGHRA, YSYEKL. The CDR3 runs 16 residues. The junction had 5 bases not matched to a gene; V was cut back by 0 bases and J by 0 bases. The CDR3 nucleotides read TGCGCCAGCAGCCAAGATCTACGCGGGAGCTCCTACGAGCAGTACTTC. Translation: CASSQDLRGSSYEQYF.

The rearrangement joins TRBV2 to TRBJ1-2, with a possible D match to TRBD1 (6 bases). The germline V and J ends were trimmed by 6 bases and 4 bases, with 18 bases remaining between them. The CDR3 is 15 amino acids. Germline lookup yields CDR1 SNHLY and CDR2 FYNNEI. Here the CDR3 reads CASRQQGNGAYGYTF. The CDR3 region has the DNA TGTGCCAGCAGACAACAGGGAAATGGAGCCTATGGCTACACCTTC.

The chain has TRBV7-2 and TRBJ2-7; weak D call: TRBD2 (5 bases). Trimming stripped 5 bases from V and 3 bases from J, with 14 bases between. The CDR3 extends over 14 amino acids. CDR1 and CDR2 (germline): SGHTA, FQGNSA. CDR3 coding DNA: TGTGCCAGCAGCCGGGAACCTGGACTCTACGAGCAGTACTTC. Its protein product is CASSREPGLYEQYF.